These 23 T cell receptor beta chains were sequenced from one sample in a study of T cells in Graves' hyperthyroidism and ophthalmopathy. Amplified TCR beta CDR3 regions derived from RNA transcripts. HTBI primers were the set used in a first-round RT-PCR of the TCR CDR3. TCRdb reprocessed the multiplex PCR reads with MiXCR, giving one entry per CDR3 protein. Of about 500,000 distinct CDR3 sequences listed, approximately 49% are singletons. The sequencing input was peripheral blood or thyroid tissue (not recorded which). These receptors originate from an adult woman with Graves' disease, either hyperthyroidism or ophthalmopathy (not recorded which).

The rearrangement joins TRBV7-6 to TRBJ2-5, with TRBD2 matching over 12 bases. Germline V CDR1 and CDR2: SGHVS, FNYEAQ. The CDR3 covers 16 residues. V lost 8 bases, J lost 2 bases, and 9 bases stayed unmatched. CDR3 sequence reads: CASASGRETIQETQYF. The DNA of the CDR3 is TGTGCCAGCGCTAGCGGGAGGGAGACCATACAAGAGACCCAGTACTTC. Full variable domain (missing parts from reference TRBV7-6 and TRBJ2-5): GAGVSQSPRYKVTKRGQDVALRCDPISGHVSLYWYRQALGQGPEFLTYFNYEAQQDKSGLPNDRFSAERPEGSISTLTIQRTEQRDSAMYRCASASGRETIQETQYFGPGTRLLVL.

This clonotype was detected once. The chain uses TRBV5-4 and TRBJ2-7, with 10 bases lining up with TRBD2. The J segment lost 6 bases and the V segment lost 0 bases, leaving 9 bases of the junction unmatched. This CDR3 has 16 residues. From germline, CDR1 is SGHNT and CDR2 YYREEE (reference sequence). The CDR3 is CASSLVLAGQVGEQYF. The CDR3 nucleotides are TGTGCCAGCAGCTTGGTACTAGCGGGACAGGTAGGCGAGCAGTACTTC.

The chain has TRBV7-8 and TRBJ2-7; 7 bases are a match to TRBD1. V shed 9 bases, J shed 0 bases, and the junction held 8 bases outside the gene matches. This CDR3 has 14 amino acids. Per germline, CDR1 SGHVS and CDR2 FQNEAQ. The CDR3 sequence: CASIQGQRSYEQYF. The CDR3 DNA reads as TGTGCCAGTATCCAGGGACAGCGCTCCTACGAGCAGTACTTC.

The chain links TRBV7-6 to TRBJ2-7, with 8 nucleotides matching TRBD1. CDR1 is SGHVS, CDR2 FNYEAQ, per germline. Trimming removed 6 bases from V and 2 bases from J; junction bases left unmatched: 12. The CDR3 covers 16 residues. CDR3 residues: CASSFKPGTGTYEQYF. In nucleotides, the CDR3 is TGTGCCAGCAGTTTCAAACCCGGGACAGGTACCTACGAGCAGTACTTC.

This clonotype was counted once. The chain combines TRBV11-2 with TRBJ1-4; TRBD1 is a possible D gene (5 bases). In germline, CDR1 is SGHAT, CDR2 FQNNGV. V was pared by 7 bases and J by 7 bases, with 16 bases between. CDR3 length: 14 residues. The CDR3 nucleotides are TGTGCCAGCACTCTAGCAGGGAGTTCTGAAAAACTGTTTTTT. It is translated as CASTLAGSSEKLFF. Based on the CDR3 plus reference TRBV11-2 and TRBJ1-4, the full variable domain is EAGVAQSPRYKIIEKRQSVAFWCNPISGHATLYWYQQILGQGPKLLIQFQNNGVVDDSQLPKDRFSAERLKGVDSTLKIQPAKLEDSAVYLCASTLAGSSEKLFFGSGTQLSVL.

The chain uses TRBV7-2 and TRBJ2-2; TRBD1 is a possible D gene (6 bases). The CDR3 extends over 16 amino acids. V lost 5 bases, J lost 4 bases, and 17 bases lay in between. CDR1 SGHTA and CDR2 FQGNSA come from the germline V gene. CDR3 protein: CASSKNRAEGTGELFF. The CDR3, as DNA: TGTGCCAGCAGCAAAAACAGGGCCGAGGGCACCGGGGAGCTGTTTTTT.

The J gene is TRBJ1-2, the V gene TRBV20-1, with D possibly TRBD1 on 6 matching bases. Trimming left V 6 bases short and J 6 bases short, with 23 bases between. Per germline, CDR1 DFQATT and CDR2 SNEGSKA (reference sequence). The CDR3 sequence is 15 residues long. CDR3 coding DNA: TGCAGTGCCACCTGGGACACTTCCGGGGACGATGGCTACACCTTC. Amino acids: CSATWDTSGDDGYTF.

Many counts were recorded for this clonotype. This sequence joins TRBV20-1 and TRBJ1-2; 9 bases map to TRBD1. The CDR3 runs 12 residues. The trim removed 7 bases at V and 7 bases at J, leaving 7 bases unmatched. Germline CDR1 and CDR2: DFQATT and SNEGSKA (reference sequence). DNA for the CDR3: TGCAGTGGAGGGGAGACAGGGGGTGGCTACACCTTC. This gives the protein CSGGETGGGYTF.

V gene TRBV5-5 combines with J gene TRBJ2-5; D tentatively reads TRBD1 or TRBD2 (5 bases each). The CDR3 has 14 residues. Between the trimmed V and J ends, which lost 7 bases and 2 bases, there was a span of 15 bases. The V gene's germline CDR1 is SGHKS and CDR2 YYEKEE (reference sequence). The CDR3, as DNA: TGTGCCAGCTCACGAGGGACGGAGCAAGAGACCCAGTACTTC. It specifies CASSRGTEQETQYF.

For this clonotype: Germline and junction disagree at one end, which may indicate a read error. V is TRBV12-3 or TRBV12-4 and J is TRBJ1-2; perhaps TRBD1 as D (6 bases). The CDR3 is 14 amino acids. The CDR3 nucleotides are TGTGCCAGCAGTCAGATGACAGGCGCCTATGGCTACACTTTC. Protein product: CASSQMTGAYGYTF.

Many counts were recorded for this clonotype. The chain joins TRBV12-3 or TRBV12-4 to TRBJ2-2, with D perhaps TRBD2 (5 bases). The V end lost 6 bases, the J end lost 3 bases, and 14 bases lay between the germline ends. The CDR3 has 15 amino acids. CDR3 coding DNA: TGTGCCAGCAGCATTCCCCTGCGGGACACCGGGGAGCTGTTTTTT. As protein: CASSIPLRDTGELFF.

The chain recombines TRBV10-3 with TRBJ1-2; TRBD1 might be the D (6 bases). With 4 bases removed from V and 4 bases from J, the gap between germline ends came to 16 bases. Germline V CDR1 and CDR2: ENHRY, SYGVKD. This CDR3 is built from 15 residues. Written as DNA, the CDR3 is TGTGCCATCAGTGTTGGCACCGGGGGCAGCTATGGCTACACCTTC. This gives the protein CAISVGTGGSYGYTF.

The chain is built from TRBV5-1 and TRBJ2-7, with TRBD2 matching 7 bases. The CDR3 has 15 residues. V shed 0 bases and J 4 bases; nucleotides not matched to a gene: 7. CDR1 and CDR2 (germline): SGHRS, YFSETQ. The CDR3 DNA reads TGCGCCAGCAGCTTGGCGGGCGGAGCGGGATACGAGCAGTACTTC. Its protein product is CASSLAGGAGYEQYF.

This clonotype showed up just a few times. The rearrangement uses TRBV4-1 and TRBJ1-5, with a possible D match to TRBD1 (5 bases). The V end lost 1 base, the J end lost 6 bases, and 10 bases lay between the germline ends. CDR1 MGHRA and CDR2 YSYEKL come from the germline V gene. This CDR3 spans 14 amino acids. DNA of the CDR3: TGCGCCAGCAGCCAAGGCAGGGTGGGTCAGCCCCAGCATTTT. Amino acid sequence: CASSQGRVGQPQHF.

The rearrangement uses TRBV10-3 and TRBJ1-1; TRBD1 might be the D (5 bases). Germline CDR1 ENHRY, CDR2 SYGVKD. The V end lost 4 bases, the J end lost 7 bases, and 16 bases lay between the germline ends. This CDR3 region has 14 residues. The CDR3 DNA reads as TGTGCCATCAGTGGAGGGGCTGCAACTAATGAAGCTTTCTTT. Protein: CAISGGAATNEAFF.

The chain combines TRBV7-9 with TRBJ2-6; D ambiguous. V gave up 6 bases and J gave up 1 base, with 22 bases separating them. This CDR3 is built from 19 residues. Germline V CDR1 and CDR2: SEHNR, FQNEAQ (reference sequence). CDR3: CASSKRRKGSSSGANVLTF. CDR3 bases: TGTGCCAGCAGTAAGAGGAGAAAGGGCTCCAGTTCTGGGGCCAACGTCCTGACTTTC.

In its sample, this clonotype was seen many times. CDR3 sequence: CASSFTHTDGYTF. CDR3 DNA sequence: TGTGCCAGCAGTTTTACCCATACCGATGGCTACACCTTC. The chain has TRBV12-3 or TRBV12-4 and TRBJ1-2, with D unresolved. This CDR3 has 13 residues. V lost 3 bases and J lost 6, with 11 bases in between.

This chain connects TRBV5-8 to TRBJ1-1, with TRBD1 identical over 11 bases. Germline-derived CDR1 and CDR2 are SGHTS and YDEGEE. The CDR3 is made up of 15 amino acids. The ends lost 4 bases at V and 6 bases at J; junction bases unmatched: 8. CDR3 DNA: TGTGCCAGCAGCATCCCGGGACAGGGGGATTCTGAAGCTTTCTTT. It specifies CASSIPGQGDSEAFF. The whole variable domain, remainder taken from reference TRBV5-8 and TRBJ1-1, is EAGVTQSPTHLIKTRGQQATLRCSPISGHTSVYWYQQALGLGLQFLLWYDEGEERNRGNFPPRFSGRQFPNYSSELNVNALELEDSALYLCASSIPGQGDSEAFFGQGTRLTVV.

The chain uses TRBV19 and TRBJ2-5; D is unclear. The CDR3 totals 14 residues. V gave up 5 bases and J gave up 1 base, with 11 bases separating them. Germline assignment: CDR1 LNHDA and CDR2 SQIVND (reference sequence). The CDR3 sequence is CASSYGRIQETQYF. The CDR3 nucleotides are TGTGCCAGTAGTTACGGACGGATCCAAGAGACCCAGTACTTC.

This chain joins TRBV29-1 and TRBJ2-2; the D gene is possibly TRBD2 (5 bases). The CDR3 runs to 14 residues. Trimming removed 5 bases at V and 2 bases at J, with 12 bases between. CDR1 SQVTM and CDR2 ANQGSEA come from the germline V gene. The DNA of the CDR3 is TGCAGCGTTCAGACCGGGATTAACACCGGGGAGCTGTTTTTT. Translated: CSVQTGINTGELFF.

The chain has TRBV11-2 and TRBJ2-6, with 8 bases matching TRBD2. There are 18 residues in the CDR3. CDR1 is SGHAT, CDR2 FQNNGV, per germline. V lost 1 base and J lost 4; bases outside the gene matches: 9. CDR3 amino acids: CASSLVDGRAAGANVLTF. The CDR3 DNA reads as TGTGCCAGCAGCTTAGTCGACGGGAGGGCTGCCGGGGCCAACGTCCTGACTTTC.

This clonotype was detected once. A much larger clone is a single base away; this may be a read error. The chain joins TRBV9 to TRBJ1-4, with D tentatively TRBD1 (5 bases). The CDR3 is made up of 15 amino acids. The germline CDR1 and CDR2 sequences are SGDLS and YYNGEE. CDR3 sequence reads: CASSPGSGVGEKLLF. In DNA, the CDR3 is TGTGCCAGCAGCCCCGGATCGGGGGTTGGGGAAAAACTGCTTTTT.

This clonotype came up many times. The V and J genes are TRBV7-3 and TRBJ2-5; 7 bases map to TRBD2. V dropped 4 bases and J dropped 5; count of bases not matched to a gene: 10. Germline V gene sequence: CDR1 SGHTA, CDR2 FQGTGA. This CDR3 comprises 15 residues. CDR3 region: CASSSRGGGRETQYF. The CDR3 region has the DNA TGTGCCAGCAGCTCGCGCGGGGGTGGTCGGGAGACCCAGTACTTC.